The T cell receptor (beta chain) under discussion was sequenced for a study of blood T cell repertoires in COVID-19. Per the study methods: The authors estimated nucleated cell counts from reference gene primer amplification. The data were produced by immunoSEQ multiplex PCR, yet TCRdb's version contains in-frame clones alone and is incomplete. V, J and clone size reflect that table, while D and trimming were determined from the DNA. The sample holds 350,000 to 450,000 clones, roughly 90% seen once. The CDR3 totals 15 residues. J gave up 8 bases and V 5 bases, and 7 bases lay outside the gene matches. CDR1 is MNHEY, CDR2 SVGAGI, per germline.

Source material: PBMCs or T cells enriched from blood (not recorded which). The receptor was isolated from a woman younger than 45 who had recovered from COVID-19. The V call is TRBV6-5, the J call TRBJ2-1; 12 bases line up with TRBD1. CDR3 nucleotides: TGTGCCAGCAGTCGTCCGGGACAGGGGGCCCATGAGCAGTTCTTC. Amino acid sequence: CASSRPGQGAHEQFF.